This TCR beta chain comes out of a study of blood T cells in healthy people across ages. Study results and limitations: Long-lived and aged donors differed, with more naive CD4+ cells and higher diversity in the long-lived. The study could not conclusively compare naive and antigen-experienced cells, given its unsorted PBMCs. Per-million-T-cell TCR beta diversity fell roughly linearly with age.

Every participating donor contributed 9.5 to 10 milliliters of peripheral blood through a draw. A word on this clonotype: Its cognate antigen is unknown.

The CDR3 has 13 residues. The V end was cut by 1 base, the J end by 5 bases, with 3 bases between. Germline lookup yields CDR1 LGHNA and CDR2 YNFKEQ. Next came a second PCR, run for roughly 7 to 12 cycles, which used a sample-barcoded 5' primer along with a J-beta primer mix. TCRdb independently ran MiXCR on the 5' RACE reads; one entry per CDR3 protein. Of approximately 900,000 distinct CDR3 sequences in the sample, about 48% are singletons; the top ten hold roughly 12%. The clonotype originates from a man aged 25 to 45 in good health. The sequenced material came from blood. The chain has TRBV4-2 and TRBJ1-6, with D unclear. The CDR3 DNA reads TGTGCCAGCAGCCAAGCAGATAATTCACCCCTCCACTTT. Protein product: CASSQADNSPLHF.